A single sample is the source of the 29 T cell receptor beta chains below, sequenced in a study of T cell responses to AZD1222 COVID-19 vaccine (dated by TCRdb to about 2021). The library relied on the immunoSEQ multiplex PCR assay. TCRdb took over this immuneACCESS table, retaining in-frame rearrangements with V and J assigned. Such tables are incomplete; in checked studies, under half of the missing clones stem from an unresolved V gene, and the remainder is unexplained. The sample contains about 140,000 clones, over 85% of them found a single time. In total, the top ten clones hold 0.75% to 1% of the sample. The sample's time point, from its label and the paper: baseline before first vaccination. The treatment or condition label, read with the paper, signifies: meningococcal conjugate vaccine given as trial control. Specimen: peripheral blood, collected on day 0 of MenACWY control vaccination. The receptors shown here come from an adult in good health.

The chain is built from TRBV7-2 and TRBJ2-1; TRBD1 agrees at 9 bases. V trimming: 6 bases; J trimming: 9 bases; junction bases outside the gene matches: 12. Per germline, CDR1 SGHTA and CDR2 FQGNSA. The CDR3 extends over 15 amino acids. The CDR3 protein is CASSTDRGSWSEQFF. DNA of the CDR3: TGTGCCAGCAGTACCGACAGGGGGTCATGGAGTGAGCAGTTCTTC.

The chain has TRBV15 and TRBJ1-5; D is undetermined. The ends were cut back, 0 bases at V and 6 bases at J, with 9 bases in the middle. The germline CDR1 and CDR2 sequences are LNHNV and YYDKDF (reference sequence). The CDR3 loop spans 14 amino acids. This CDR3 is CATSRDRQGQPQHF. The CDR3, as DNA: TGTGCCACCAGCAGAGACAGGCAAGGTCAGCCCCAGCATTTT. Variable domain in full (rest from reference TRBV15 and TRBJ1-5): DAMVIQNPRYQVTQFGKPVTLSCSQTLNHNVMYWYQQKSSQAPKLLFHYYDKDFNNEADTPDNFQSRRPNTSFCFLDIRSPGLGDTAMYLCATSRDRQGQPQHFGDGTRLSIL.

The rearrangement joins TRBV7-9 to TRBJ1-3; D uncertain. The CDR3 spans 14 residues. V dropped 2 bases and J dropped 2 bases, with 7 bases sitting between them. In germline, CDR1 is SEHNR, CDR2 FQNEAQ (reference sequence). The CDR3 here is CASSLSITGNTIYF. CDR3 DNA: TGTGCCAGCAGCTTATCCATTACTGGAAACACCATATATTTT.

This clone appeared once. The chain employs TRBV24-1 and TRBJ2-7; 8 bases are shared with TRBD2. Germline CDR1 is KGHDR and CDR2 is SFDVKD. The CDR3 extends over 15 amino acids. The J segment lost 6 bases and the V segment lost 6 bases, leaving 12 bases of the junction unmatched. The CDR3 protein is CATSFNQREISEQYF. CDR3 sequence (DNA): TGTGCCACCAGTTTTAACCAGCGGGAGATTTCCGAGCAGTACTTC.

This clone was found once. V is TRBV6-5 and J is TRBJ2-1; perhaps D is TRBD1 or TRBD2 (7 bases each). The V gene's germline CDR1 is MNHEY and CDR2 SVGAGI. V lost 7 bases to trimming and J lost 4 bases, with 17 bases between them. The CDR3 sequence is 15 residues long. The CDR3 protein is CASNRQGGDYNEQFF. CDR3 nucleotide sequence: TGTGCCAGCAACCGACAGGGAGGGGATTACAATGAGCAGTTCTTC.

This clone has just one count. The chain recombines TRBV10-2 with TRBJ2-2; D might be TRBD2 (6 bases). The length of the CDR3 is 15 residues. Trimming stripped 5 bases from V and 6 bases from J, with 16 bases between. Germline CDR1 WSHSY, CDR2 SAAADI. The CDR3 nucleotides are TGCGCCAGCAGTTGGACACCATCGGGGGCCGGGGAGCTGTTTTTT. Protein: CASSWTPSGAGELFF.

The CDR3 DNA is TGTGCCAGCAGCTTAGCGGAGGGCCCGTTGGACATTCAGTACTTC. This gives the protein CASSLAEGPLDIQYF. This chain links TRBV11-1 with TRBJ2-4; TRBD2 might be the D (6 bases). Deletions cut 0 bases from V and 8 bases from J, with 14 bases between. This CDR3 has 15 residues. Germline V CDR1 and CDR2: SGHAT, FQDESV (reference sequence).

The genes are TRBV13 and TRBJ1-4; TRBD1 matches at 7 bases. V lost 5 bases to trimming and J lost 13 bases; unmatched junction nucleotides: 7. Per the germline V gene, CDR1 is PRHDT and CDR2 is FYEKMQ (reference sequence). The CDR3 sequence is 12 residues long. The chain's CDR3 is CASSRQGGTLFF. CDR3 nucleotides: TGTGCCAGCAGCCGGCAGGGGGGAACACTGTTTTTT.

The V call is TRBV28, the J call TRBJ1-2; 9 bases are shared with TRBD1. Germline V gives CDR1 MDHEN, CDR2 SYDVKM. The trim removed 4 bases at V and 6 bases at J, leaving 9 bases unmatched. The CDR3 covers 15 residues. Here the CDR3 DNA reads TGTGCCAGCAGTTCCGGCGGAACAGGGGGCGATGGCTACACCTTC. This gives the protein CASSSGGTGGDGYTF.

The rearrangement uses TRBV5-1 and TRBJ1-2; D is ambiguous. There are 12 residues in the CDR3. Germline CDR1 is SGHRS and CDR2 is YFSETQ. V lost 1 base, J lost 3 bases, and 4 bases lay in between. The CDR3 DNA reads as TGCGCCAGCAGCTTGTTTGACTATGGCTACACCTTC. This translates into CASSLFDYGYTF.

The chain joins TRBV5-1 to TRBJ2-1, with D unresolved. The CDR3 is 16 amino acids. From germline, CDR1 is SGHRS and CDR2 YFSETQ. Trimming stripped 0 bases from V and 0 bases from J, with 10 bases between. The chain's CDR3 is CASSLGPMSSYNEQFF. CDR3 nucleotide sequence: TGCGCCAGCAGCTTGGGACCGATGAGCTCCTACAATGAGCAGTTCTTC.

V is TRBV5-1 and J is TRBJ1-1; 9 bases fit TRBD1. This CDR3 is 14 amino acids long. CDR1 and CDR2 (germline): SGHRS, YFSETQ. Germline trimming cut 4 bases from V and 6 bases from J; bases unmatched to any gene: 7. CDR3 sequence (DNA): TGCGCCAGCAGCGCCCGGGACAGGGATTCTGAAGCTTTCTTT. Protein product: CASSARDRDSEAFF. Together with reference TRBV5-1 and TRBJ1-1, the CDR3 gives the full variable domain: KAGVTQTPRYLIKTRGQQVTLSCSPISGHRSVSWYQQTPGQGLQFLFEYFSETQRNKGNFPGRFSGRQFSNSRSEMNVSTLELGDSALYLCASSARDRDSEAFFGQGTRLTVV.

The chain recombines TRBV7-2 with TRBJ1-2; D gene uncertain. Germline lookup yields CDR1 SGHTA and CDR2 FQGNSA. This CDR3 is built from 13 residues. With 4 bases removed from V and 2 bases from J, the gap between germline ends came to 8 bases. The CDR3 protein is CASSSGRNYGYTF. The CDR3 region has the DNA TGTGCCAGCAGCTCCGGACGGAACTATGGCTACACCTTC.

The gene calls are TRBV6-1 and TRBJ1-2; weak D call: TRBD1 (5 bases). V shed 1 base and J shed 0 bases, with 9 bases lying between them. The CDR3 has 15 amino acids. CDR1 and CDR2 from the germline V gene are MNHNS and SASEGT. The CDR3 loop is CASSEDWGANYGYTF. DNA of the CDR3: TGTGCCAGCAGTGAAGACTGGGGGGCTAACTATGGCTACACCTTC.

The V call is TRBV5-1, the J call TRBJ2-4, with 9 bases lining up with TRBD2. Germline assignment: CDR1 SGHRS and CDR2 YFSETQ. Trimming at V came to 5 bases and at J to 0 bases, leaving 6 bases not matched to a gene. This CDR3 spans 16 amino acids. The CDR3 sequence is CASSPAGGLAKNIQYF. The CDR3 DNA follows: TGCGCCAGCAGTCCCGCGGGGGGGCTAGCCAAAAACATTCAGTACTTC.

DNA of the CDR3: TGTGCCAGCAGACATAATGGGGAGAGGACTGAAGCTTTCTTT. Translated, it gives CASRHNGERTEAFF. The rearrangement links TRBV7-9 to TRBJ1-1; D remains unclear. CDR1 is SEHNR, CDR2 FQNEAQ, per germline (reference sequence). V lost 6 bases to trimming and J lost 5 bases, with 16 bases between them. The CDR3 has 14 residues.

The chain has TRBV19 and TRBJ2-3, with D possibly being TRBD2 (6 bases). Germline assignment: CDR1 LNHDA and CDR2 SQIVND (reference sequence). The CDR3 runs 16 residues. Trimming took 2 bases from V and 2 from J, leaving 14 bases between them. Here the CDR3 reads CASSIPLAGPTDTQYF. In DNA, the CDR3 is TGTGCCAGTAGTATACCCCTGGCGGGACCCACAGATACGCAGTATTTT.

The table lists this clone with a count of one. The rearrangement uses TRBV16 and TRBJ1-5; unclear D gene. V dropped 4 bases and J dropped 4 bases, with 20 bases sitting between them. CDR1 and CDR2 (germline): KGHSY, FQNENV. The CDR3 has 17 amino acids. CDR3 amino acids: CASSLEWQLAGNQPQHF. CDR3 coding DNA: TGTGCCAGCAGCCTAGAGTGGCAGCTAGCTGGGAATCAGCCCCAGCATTTT.

This chain's CDR3 is CAWSQGHYGYTF. CDR3 nucleotide sequence: TGTGCCTGGAGTCAAGGTCATTATGGCTACACCTTC. The chain couples TRBV30 to TRBJ1-2; D remains unclear. The CDR3 consists of 12 residues. Germline CDR1 is GTSNPN and CDR2 is SVGIG (reference sequence). Trimming took off 2 bases at V and 5 bases at J, with 9 bases between the two ends.

The chain has TRBV4-2 and TRBJ1-1; D unclear. V was trimmed by 1 base and J by 5 bases, leaving 11 bases between them. The length of the CDR3 is 14 residues. CDR1 and CDR2 from the germline V gene are LGHNA and YNFKEQ. This chain's CDR3 is CASSQVGGWTEAFF. The DNA of the CDR3 is TGTGCCAGCAGCCAAGTAGGTGGATGGACTGAAGCTTTCTTT.

V and J are TRBV4-2 and TRBJ2-7, with D perhaps TRBD1 (6 bases). V was shortened by 1 base and J by 2 bases, with 24 bases between the two germline ends. There are 19 residues in the CDR3. CDR1 is LGHNA and CDR2 is YNFKEQ in the germline V gene. In nucleotides, the CDR3 is TGTGCCAGCAGCCAAGCAATACAATACTCTCCGGGACAAGCCTACGAGCAGTACTTC. Protein product: CASSQAIQYSPGQAYEQYF.

The J gene is TRBJ1-2, the V gene TRBV10-3; 7 bases agree with TRBD1. CDR3 length: 15 amino acids. CDR1 is ENHRY and CDR2 is SYGVKD in the germline V gene. Trimming took 6 bases from V and 3 from J; bases not matched to a gene: 10. The CDR3, as DNA: TGTGCCATCAGACACGCAGGGGGGGTCGACTATGGCTACACCTTC. It is translated as CAIRHAGGVDYGYTF.

The rearrangement uses TRBV5-1 and TRBJ1-2, with a possible D match to TRBD1 (5 bases). The CDR3 is made up of 15 amino acids. Germline assignment: CDR1 SGHRS and CDR2 YFSETQ. V lost 0 bases to trimming and J lost 4 bases, with 13 bases between them. The CDR3: CASSLGQGSSYGYTF. CDR3 coding DNA: TGCGCCAGCAGCTTGGGCCAGGGAAGTAGCTATGGCTACACCTTC.

This chain joins TRBV18 and TRBJ1-1; no clear D gene. The CDR3 sequence is 13 residues long. Germline-derived CDR1 and CDR2 are KGHSH and LQKENI. V was cut by 3 bases and J by 0 bases, with 5 bases left in between. The CDR3 protein is CASSPSMNTEAFF. CDR3 bases: TGTGCCAGCTCACCCTCAATGAACACTGAAGCTTTCTTT.

The genes are TRBV10-3 and TRBJ1-4; D not resolved. V lost 10 bases to trimming and J lost 0 bases, with 9 bases between them. Germline V gene lookup returns CDR1 ENHRY and CDR2 SYGVKD. CDR3 length: 13 residues. The CDR3 protein is CATTGATNEKLFF. In DNA, the CDR3 is TGTGCCACGACTGGGGCAACTAATGAAAAACTGTTTTTT.

This clone appeared once. V gene TRBV5-8 combines with J gene TRBJ1-1, with 9 bases aligning to TRBD1. The V gene's germline CDR1 is SGHTS and CDR2 YDEGEE. V was clipped by 4 bases and J by 2 bases; unmatched bases: 9. This CDR3 region has 16 residues. The CDR3: CASSTYRGLSNTEAFF. In DNA form, the CDR3 reads TGTGCCAGCAGCACATACAGGGGGCTATCAAACACTGAAGCTTTCTTT.

In its sample, this clone was seen once. The J gene is TRBJ2-5, the V gene TRBV28; 8 positions agree with TRBD1. The germline gives CDR1 MDHEN, CDR2 SYDVKM. The CDR3 is 13 residues long. The J segment lost 2 bases and the V segment lost 4 bases, leaving 0 bases of the junction unmatched. DNA for the CDR3: TGTGCCAGCAGTTACAGGGGGCAAGAGACCCAGTACTTC. Residues: CASSYRGQETQYF. The full variable domain, rest sourced from reference TRBV28 and TRBJ2-5, is DVKVTQSSRYLVKRTGEKVFLECVQDMDHENMFWYRQDPGLGLRLIYFSYDVKMKEKGDIPEGYSVSREKKERFSLILESASTNQTSMYLCASSYRGQETQYFGPGTRLLVL.

This rearrangement joins TRBV11-2 to TRBJ1-1; weak D call: TRBD1 (5 bases). V was cut by 3 bases and J by 1 base, with 12 bases left in between. Germline CDR1 reads SGHAT; CDR2 reads FQNNGV. The CDR3 has 15 residues. This chain's CDR3 is CASSFSGYGNTEAFF. In nucleotides, the CDR3 is TGTGCCAGCAGCTTTTCAGGGTACGGGAACACTGAAGCTTTCTTT.

The count of this clone is one. The chain is built from TRBV15 and TRBJ1-2; 7 positions match TRBD1. The CDR3 is 14 residues long. Losses at the gene ends were 4 bases for V and 5 bases for J; bases not matched to a gene: 7. From germline, CDR1 is LNHNV and CDR2 YYDKDF (reference sequence). CDR3 bases: TGTGCCACCAGCATAACAGGGGCGGGGTATGGCTACACCTTC. Its protein product is CATSITGAGYGYTF.